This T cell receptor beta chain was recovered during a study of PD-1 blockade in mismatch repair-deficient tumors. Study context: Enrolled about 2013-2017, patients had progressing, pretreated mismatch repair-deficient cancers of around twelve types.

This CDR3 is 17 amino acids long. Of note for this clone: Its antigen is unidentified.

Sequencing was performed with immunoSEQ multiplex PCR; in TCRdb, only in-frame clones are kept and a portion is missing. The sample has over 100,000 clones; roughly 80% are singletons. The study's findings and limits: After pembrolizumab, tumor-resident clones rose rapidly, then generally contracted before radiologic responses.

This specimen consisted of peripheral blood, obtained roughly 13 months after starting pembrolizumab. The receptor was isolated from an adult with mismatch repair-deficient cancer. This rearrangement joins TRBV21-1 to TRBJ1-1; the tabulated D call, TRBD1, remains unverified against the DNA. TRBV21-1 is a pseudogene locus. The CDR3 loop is CASSNGDRGRGDTEAFF. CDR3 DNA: TGTGCCAGCAGCAACGGGGACAGGGGGCGCGGGGACACTGAAGCTTTCTTT.